This TCR beta chain originates from a study of cytomegalovirus exposure and HLA in healthy donors. Regarding the study as a whole: A likely sequencing artifact accounted for one observed cluster of highly shared sequence variants. HLA allele associations emerged for roughly 17,000 TCR beta sequences in a later analysis, at 0.05 false discovery rate.

This PCR relied on a set of 60 Vbeta primers and 13 Jbeta primers. Profiling relied on immunoSEQ multiplex PCR, and the TCRdb table lists in-frame clones only, not all of them. The sample lists about 190,000 clones, 75% to 90% occurring once. CDR1 and CDR2 (germline): MNHEY, SMNVEV (reference sequence). This CDR3 has 15 residues. Trimming took off 8 bases at V and 4 bases at J, with 20 bases between the two ends. To note about this clone: Antigen specificity is unknown.

The sequence came from a man aged 40-55 years in good health and CMV-seropositive. The chain is built from TRBV27 and TRBJ1-2, with unresolved D. The sample comprised PBMCs. CDR3 residues: CASGDSGGEVYGYTF. The CDR3 DNA follows: TGTGCCAGCGGGGATTCCGGAGGAGAGGTCTATGGCTACACCTTC.